The sequence of this TCR beta chain was determined in a study of T cell responses to AZD1222 COVID-19 vaccine (dated by TCRdb to the early 2020s). About the investigation overall: Because spike-specific TCR depth and breadth did not differ between the two schedules, AZD1222 recipients who got a second dose at roughly 4 weeks were pooled with those who got a second dose at roughly 12 weeks. TCR sequencing covered fewer than 250 trial participants: some 210 given two doses of AZD1222 and 26 given two doses of MenACWY control vaccine. Trial participants were enrolled into age subgroups of 18-55, 56-69 and 70-plus years, which contained around 150, 29 and 61 TCR-sequenced participants, respectively.

The CDR3 regions of human TCRbeta chains were subjected to immunosequencing. The original pipeline was this. TCRs in the repertoires were compared against a reference library of SARS-CoV-2-specific TCRs that had been generated with the MIRA antigen-specificity platform. Breadth was defined as the fraction of unique TCRs that were SARS-CoV-2-associated, and depth was defined as the fraction of total T cells that were SARS-CoV-2-associated. Using the MIRA data, each spike-specific TCR was mapped to the spike region that the TCR reacts to and placed in a CD4 or CD8 class. Log10-transformed breadth and depth values were compared by one-way ANOVA with Sidak's multiple comparisons tests. TCRdb took this table from immuneACCESS and kept in-frame rearrangements with V and J called. Such tables lack part of the clones; where checked against another copy, unresolved V genes explain under half of the gap, and the rest is unexplained. V and J calls and clone size are those listed in that table; D and trimming were worked out from the DNA. The sample profile shows 140,000 to 150,000 clones; approximately 94% of them were found once. The ten largest clones add up to approximately 2% of the sample.

The sample's time point label, decoded: baseline before first vaccination. Vaccinee samples came from UK trials COV001 and COV002, including a single-blind randomized controlled phase 2/3 trial of AZD1222 (ChAdOx1 nCoV-19) in healthy adults. For TCRbeta chain sequencing, PBMC samples from trial participants were taken at day 0 and at day 28 after the second dose. Results the study describes overall, beyond this receptor: Conclusions about previously exposed vaccinees are limited because only a handful of AZD1222 recipients were SARS-CoV-2 seropositive at baseline. Vaccine-associated CD4 TCRs spanned the whole spike protein, with dominant responses in regions 160-218 and 743-854. Reportedly, close to half of the unique spike-specific TCRs recognized epitopes lying outside the regions that are mutated in the B.1.351 and B.1.1.7 variants. In the small 56-69-year group, the increase in depth fell short of significance, most likely because of low power. Participants were mostly white British, with more females than males. The authors suggested clonal diversity may have been underestimated. Because no samples from the day 14 peak response were available, repertoires could be characterized only after the peak T cell response. Spike-specific TCR breadth and depth rose significantly after two AZD1222 doses compared with day 0 and with MenACWY recipients.

Worth noting for this clone: Its antigen remains undetermined. No base quality information exists; no much larger clone differs at one position.

CDR1 and CDR2, looked up from the germline V gene, are MGHRA and YSYEKL. V and J are truncated by 1 base and 3 bases respectively, leaving an intervening sequence of 7 bases. From cysteine to phenylalanine, the CDR3 is 14 amino acids long. Of the read, only the CDR3 DNA is kept; its 42 bases are in frame from base 1. The receptor was isolated from an adult in good health. The sample here was peripheral blood, taken on day 0 of AZD1222 vaccination. The sequence links TRBV4-1 to TRBJ1-5; the D gene cannot be resolved reliably. The CDR3 has the sequence CASSQGLINQPQHF. The bases are TGCGCCAGCAGCCAAGGTCTGATCAATCAGCCCCAGCATTTT.